The rows below give T cell receptor beta chains drawn from one sample of a study of shared clonotypes between healthy human individuals. The method was immunoSEQ multiplex PCR; TCRdb's version includes in-frame clones alone and lacks a portion of them. Among over a million clones listed, 98% were seen once. Material: naive CD4+ T cells sorted from blood. The receptors shown here come from a man aged 30 to 45 in good health. The CDR3 runs from the conserved cysteine through the conserved F or W. The D gene is left open where the match is weak. Clone size is not always given. Where it is, it says once, few, many or a class for expanded clones.

J gene: TRBJ2-1; D gene: -; V gene: TRBV6-1; clone size: -; CDR3 protein: CAIGESFYNEQFF; CDR3 DNA: TGTGCCATCGGGGAGAGTTTCTACAATGAGCAGTTCTTC
J gene: TRBJ2-1; D gene: -; V gene: TRBV19; clone size: -; CDR3 protein: CASSMQGGYEQFF; CDR3 DNA: TGTGCCAGTAGTATGCAGGGGGGGTATGAGCAGTTCTTC
J gene: TRBJ2-2; D gene: -; V gene: TRBV28; clone size: -; CDR3 protein: CASSSGTPWAGELFF; CDR3 DNA: TGTGCCAGCAGTTCCGGGACCCCGTGGGCCGGGGAGCTGTTTTTT
J gene: TRBJ2-7; D gene: -; V gene: TRBV5-6; clone size: -; CDR3 protein: CASSSLQGLSLAEQYF; CDR3 DNA: TGTGCCAGCAGCTCCTTACAGGGCCTCTCTTTGGCCGAGCAGTACTTC
J gene: TRBJ1-5; D gene: -; V gene: TRBV18; clone size: -; CDR3 protein: CASSPGAGLEPQHF; CDR3 DNA: TGTGCCAGCTCACCAGGGGCAGGATTGGAGCCCCAGCATTTT
J gene: TRBJ2-5; D gene: -; V gene: TRBV19; clone size: -; CDR3 protein: CASSMGGAARETQYF; CDR3 DNA: TGTGCCAGTTCGATGGGGGGAGCTGCCCGGGAGACCCAGTACTTC
J gene: TRBJ2-7; D gene: TRBD2; V gene: TRBV27; clone size: -; CDR3 protein: CASSLSGGSRDEQYF; CDR3 DNA: TGTGCCAGCAGTTTATCGGGCGGGAGTCGGGACGAGCAGTACTTC
J gene: TRBJ2-1; D gene: TRBD2; V gene: TRBV27; clone size: -; CDR3 protein: CASSLRGIGLAAYNEQFF; CDR3 DNA: TGTGCCAGCAGTTTGAGGGGTATAGGGCTAGCGGCCTACAATGAGCAGTTCTTC
J gene: TRBJ2-5; D gene: -; V gene: TRBV29-1; clone size: -; CDR3 protein: CSVTGPKGLQETQYF; CDR3 DNA: TGCAGCGTGACGGGCCCGAAGGGGTTACAAGAGACCCAGTACTTC
J gene: TRBJ2-2; D gene: TRBD1; V gene: TRBV7-8; clone size: -; CDR3 protein: CASSGTGLNTGELFF; CDR3 DNA: TGTGCCAGCAGCGGGACAGGGCTGAACACCGGGGAGCTGTTTTTT
J gene: TRBJ2-7; D gene: -; V gene: TRBV28; clone size: -; CDR3 protein: CASRGSLIYEQYF; CDR3 DNA: TGTGCCAGCAGGGGATCACTAATCTACGAGCAGTACTTC
J gene: TRBJ1-4; D gene: TRBD1; V gene: TRBV6-5; clone size: -; CDR3 protein: CASSYQGARVEKLFF; CDR3 DNA: TGTGCCAGCAGTTACCAGGGGGCACGGGTTGAAAAACTGTTTTTT
J gene: TRBJ2-7; D gene: -; V gene: TRBV19; clone size: -; CDR3 protein: CASSITSGAEYEQYF; CDR3 DNA: TGTGCCAGTAGTATCACGTCGGGGGCGGAGTACGAGCAGTACTTC
J gene: TRBJ1-2; D gene: -; V gene: TRBV6-1; clone size: -; CDR3 protein: CASSERGGYGYTF; CDR3 DNA: TGTGCCAGCAGTGAACGGGGGGGTTATGGCTACACCTTC
J gene: TRBJ2-3; D gene: -; V gene: TRBV10-2; clone size: -; CDR3 protein: CASSEGGTLTDTQYF; CDR3 DNA: TGCGCCAGCAGTGAAGGAGGGACCTTAACGGATACGCAGTATTTT
J gene: TRBJ2-7; D gene: -; V gene: TRBV15; clone size: -; CDR3 protein: CATREEGRYEQYF; CDR3 DNA: TGTGCCACCAGGGAAGAGGGGAGATACGAGCAGTACTTC
J gene: TRBJ1-3; D gene: -; V gene: TRBV5-4; clone size: -; CDR3 protein: CASSLGAGDSGNTIYF; CDR3 DNA: TGTGCCAGCAGCTTGGGTGCAGGGGACTCTGGAAACACCATATATTTT
J gene: TRBJ2-2; D gene: -; V gene: TRBV28; clone size: -; CDR3 protein: CASSSRRHYTGELFF; CDR3 DNA: TGTGCCAGCAGTTCTCGGCGGCACTACACCGGGGAGCTGTTTTTT
J gene: TRBJ2-5; D gene: -; V gene: TRBV4-1; clone size: -; CDR3 protein: CASSQGPDTPRDF; CDR3 DNA: TGCGCCAGCAGCCAAGGCCCCGACACCCCGAGAGACTTC
J gene: TRBJ2-7; D gene: -; V gene: TRBV28; clone size: -; CDR3 protein: CASSRASAYEQYF; CDR3 DNA: TGTGCCAGCAGTCGGGCTTCAGCCTACGAGCAGTACTTC
J gene: TRBJ2-7; D gene: -; V gene: TRBV5-1; clone size: -; CDR3 protein: CASRPSGSYEQYF; CDR3 DNA: TGCGCCAGCAGGCCTAGTGGCTCCTACGAGCAGTACTTC
J gene: TRBJ2-3; D gene: TRBD2; V gene: TRBV5-1; clone size: -; CDR3 protein: CASSSSGVEDTQYF; CDR3 DNA: TGCGCCAGCAGCAGTAGCGGGGTTGAAGATACGCAGTATTTT
J gene: TRBJ2-1; D gene: TRBD2; V gene: TRBV5-4; clone size: -; CDR3 protein: CASSSRITSGSTEQFF; CDR3 DNA: TGTGCCAGCAGCTCCCGGATTACTAGCGGGAGCACTGAGCAGTTCTTC
J gene: TRBJ2-2; D gene: -; V gene: TRBV7-6; clone size: -; CDR3 protein: CASSSTKRQGGNTGELFF; CDR3 DNA: TGTGCCAGCAGCTCCACTAAACGTCAGGGAGGGAACACCGGGGAGCTGTTTTTT
J gene: TRBJ2-1; D gene: TRBD2; V gene: TRBV5-1; clone size: -; CDR3 protein: CASSPRTSDLVNEQFF; CDR3 DNA: TGCGCCAGCAGCCCCCGGACTAGCGACCTAGTGAATGAGCAGTTCTTC
J gene: TRBJ1-3; D gene: -; V gene: TRBV19; clone size: -; CDR3 protein: CASRSVSGNTIYF; CDR3 DNA: TGTGCCAGTAGATCGGTATCTGGAAACACCATATATTTT
J gene: TRBJ1-5; D gene: -; V gene: TRBV5-1; clone size: -; CDR3 protein: CASSLGGYNQPQHF; CDR3 DNA: TGCGCCAGCAGCTTGGGAGGCTACAATCAGCCCCAGCATTTT
J gene: TRBJ2-3; D gene: TRBD2; V gene: TRBV9; clone size: -; CDR3 protein: CASSVGTNTDTQYF; CDR3 DNA: TGTGCCAGCAGCGTTGGGACTAACACAGATACGCAGTATTTT
J gene: TRBJ2-7; D gene: TRBD2; V gene: TRBV5-1; clone size: -; CDR3 protein: CASSDQSGRAKREQYF; CDR3 DNA: TGCGCCAGCAGCGATCAAAGCGGGAGGGCCAAACGCGAGCAGTACTTC
J gene: TRBJ2-3; D gene: -; V gene: TRBV5-4; clone size: -; CDR3 protein: CASSLSQGTDTQYF; CDR3 DNA: TGTGCCAGCAGCTTGTCCCAGGGCACAGATACGCAGTATTTT
J gene: TRBJ2-3; D gene: -; V gene: TRBV18; clone size: once; CDR3 protein: CASSPMTRSSTDTQYF; CDR3 DNA: TGTGCCAGCTCACCGATGACTCGCTCTAGCACAGATACGCAGTATTTT
J gene: TRBJ2-3; D gene: TRBD1; V gene: TRBV7-8; clone size: -; CDR3 protein: CASSLRDRTDTQYF; CDR3 DNA: TGTGCCAGCAGCCTCCGGGACAGAACAGATACGCAGTATTTT
J gene: TRBJ2-7; D gene: -; V gene: TRBV9; clone size: -; CDR3 protein: CASSVGWGISYEQYF; CDR3 DNA: TGTGCCAGCAGCGTAGGATGGGGGATCTCCTACGAGCAGTACTTC
J gene: TRBJ2-7; D gene: TRBD1; V gene: TRBV18; clone size: -; CDR3 protein: CASSSGQGQDEQYF; CDR3 DNA: TGTGCCAGCTCCTCGGGACAGGGTCAGGACGAGCAGTACTTC
J gene: TRBJ2-1; D gene: TRBD1; V gene: TRBV5-4; clone size: -; CDR3 protein: CASSTGQGNEQFF; CDR3 DNA: TGTGCCAGCAGCACTGGACAGGGGAATGAGCAGTTCTTC
J gene: TRBJ2-3; D gene: TRBD2; V gene: TRBV9; clone size: -; CDR3 protein: CASSVTGGATDTQYF; CDR3 DNA: TGTGCCAGCAGCGTAACGGGAGGGGCGACAGATACGCAGTATTTT
J gene: TRBJ2-5; D gene: -; V gene: TRBV7-2; clone size: once; CDR3 protein: CASSLAYQETQYF; CDR3 DNA: TGTGCCAGCAGCTTGGCCTACCAAGAGACCCAGTACTTC
J gene: TRBJ2-5; D gene: TRBD2; V gene: TRBV7-2; clone size: -; CDR3 protein: CASSLPGLAKTQYF; CDR3 DNA: TGTGCCAGCAGCTTACCGGGACTAGCGAAGACCCAGTACTTC
J gene: TRBJ1-1; D gene: -; V gene: TRBV11-2; clone size: once; CDR3 protein: CASSRLRKNTEAFF; CDR3 DNA: TGTGCCAGCAGCCGACTCAGGAAGAACACTGAAGCTTTCTTT
J gene: TRBJ2-5; D gene: -; V gene: TRBV29-1; clone size: once; CDR3 protein: CSVEPTIGETQYF; CDR3 DNA: TGCAGCGTTGAACCTACAATCGGGGAGACCCAGTACTTC
J gene: TRBJ2-3; D gene: -; V gene: TRBV6-4; clone size: -; CDR3 protein: CAPQGVGGADTQYF; CDR3 DNA: TGTGCCCCTCAGGGGGTCGGAGGGGCAGATACGCAGTATTTT
J gene: TRBJ2-1; D gene: -; V gene: TRBV15; clone size: -; CDR3 protein: CATSRGQVANEQFF; CDR3 DNA: TGTGCCACCAGCAGAGGACAGGTGGCGAATGAGCAGTTCTTC
J gene: TRBJ2-7; D gene: TRBD2; V gene: TRBV9; clone size: -; CDR3 protein: CASSAGVSGTYEQYF; CDR3 DNA: TGTGCCAGCAGCGCCGGCGTTAGCGGGACCTACGAGCAGTACTTC
J gene: TRBJ1-4; D gene: -; V gene: TRBV10-3; clone size: -; CDR3 protein: CAISEGRATNEKLFF; CDR3 DNA: TGTGCCATCAGTGAGGGCCGGGCAACTAATGAAAAACTGTTTTTT
J gene: TRBJ2-1; D gene: -; V gene: TRBV15; clone size: once; CDR3 protein: CATSSSPGRGDTYNEQFF; CDR3 DNA: TGTGCCACCAGCTCCTCCCCGGGACGCGGGGACACCTACAATGAGCAGTTCTTC
J gene: TRBJ1-5; D gene: -; V gene: TRBV18; clone size: -; CDR3 protein: CASSPGVQPQHF; CDR3 DNA: TGTGCCAGCTCACCTGGGGTACAGCCCCAGCATTTT
J gene: TRBJ2-1; D gene: -; V gene: TRBV25-1; clone size: -; CDR3 protein: CASRGVGGNEQFF; CDR3 DNA: TGTGCCAGCAGAGGGGTCGGAGGCAATGAGCAGTTCTTC
J gene: TRBJ2-2; D gene: -; V gene: TRBV18; clone size: -; CDR3 protein: CASSTREANTGELFF; CDR3 DNA: TGTGCCAGCTCAACGCGGGAAGCGAACACCGGGGAGCTGTTTTTT
J gene: TRBJ2-1; D gene: TRBD1; V gene: TRBV18; clone size: -; CDR3 protein: CASSLDRGNEQFF; CDR3 DNA: TGTGCCAGCTCACTGGACAGGGGCAATGAGCAGTTCTTC
J gene: TRBJ1-1; D gene: -; V gene: TRBV2; clone size: -; CDR3 protein: CSGFTAFF; CDR3 DNA: TGTTCAGGGTTCACGGCTTTCTTT
J gene: TRBJ2-1; D gene: -; V gene: TRBV6-5; clone size: -; CDR3 protein: CASSLQGNEQFF; CDR3 DNA: TGTGCCAGCAGTCTGCAGGGAAATGAGCAGTTCTTC
J gene: TRBJ2-7; D gene: TRBD1; V gene: TRBV2; clone size: once; CDR3 protein: CASREQGAMNYEQYF; CDR3 DNA: TGTGCCAGCAGAGAACAGGGGGCAATGAACTACGAGCAGTACTTC
J gene: TRBJ1-2; D gene: -; V gene: TRBV6-5; clone size: -; CDR3 protein: CASRRITPNYGYTF; CDR3 DNA: TGTGCCAGCAGAAGAATTACACCTAACTATGGCTACACCTTC